The following is a TCR beta chain sequence with its context. It may be a read error: a sequence one base away is much more abundant. These data belong to a study of identical twins. TCRdb re-analysed the 5' RACE reads in MiXCR, keeping a single row per CDR3 protein. The table includes some 600,000 distinct CDR3 sequences, roughly 6.6% detected once. The CDR3 is made up of 12 amino acids. Germline-derived CDR1 and CDR2 are SGHAT and FQNNGV. This same sample was also part of a study on yellow fever vaccine responses in identical twins.

This sequence originates from a woman aged 18-35 years in good health. The sample consisted of PBMCs. This chain links TRBV11-2 with TRBJ2-3; D is uncertain. CDR3: CASSLISDTHYF. CDR3 sequence (DNA): TGTGCCAGCAGCTTAATCTCCGATACGCACTATTTT.